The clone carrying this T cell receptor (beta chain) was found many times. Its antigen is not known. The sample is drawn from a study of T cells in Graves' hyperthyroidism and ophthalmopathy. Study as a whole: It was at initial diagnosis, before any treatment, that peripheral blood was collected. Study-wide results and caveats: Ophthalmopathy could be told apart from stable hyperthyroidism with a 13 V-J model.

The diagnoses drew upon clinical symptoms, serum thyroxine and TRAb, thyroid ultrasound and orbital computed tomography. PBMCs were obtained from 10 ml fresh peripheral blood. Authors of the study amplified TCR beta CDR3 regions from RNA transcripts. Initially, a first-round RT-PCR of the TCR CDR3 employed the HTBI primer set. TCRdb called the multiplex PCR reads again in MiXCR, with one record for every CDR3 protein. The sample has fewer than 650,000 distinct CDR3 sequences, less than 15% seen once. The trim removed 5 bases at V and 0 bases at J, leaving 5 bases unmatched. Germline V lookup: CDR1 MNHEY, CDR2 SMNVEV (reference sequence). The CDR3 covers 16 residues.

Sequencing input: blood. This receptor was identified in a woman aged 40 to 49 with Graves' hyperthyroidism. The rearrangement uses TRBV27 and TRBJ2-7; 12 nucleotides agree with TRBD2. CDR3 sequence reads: CASSLTSGRPSYEQYF. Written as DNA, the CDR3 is TGTGCCAGCAGTCTTACTAGCGGGAGGCCCTCCTACGAGCAGTACTTC.